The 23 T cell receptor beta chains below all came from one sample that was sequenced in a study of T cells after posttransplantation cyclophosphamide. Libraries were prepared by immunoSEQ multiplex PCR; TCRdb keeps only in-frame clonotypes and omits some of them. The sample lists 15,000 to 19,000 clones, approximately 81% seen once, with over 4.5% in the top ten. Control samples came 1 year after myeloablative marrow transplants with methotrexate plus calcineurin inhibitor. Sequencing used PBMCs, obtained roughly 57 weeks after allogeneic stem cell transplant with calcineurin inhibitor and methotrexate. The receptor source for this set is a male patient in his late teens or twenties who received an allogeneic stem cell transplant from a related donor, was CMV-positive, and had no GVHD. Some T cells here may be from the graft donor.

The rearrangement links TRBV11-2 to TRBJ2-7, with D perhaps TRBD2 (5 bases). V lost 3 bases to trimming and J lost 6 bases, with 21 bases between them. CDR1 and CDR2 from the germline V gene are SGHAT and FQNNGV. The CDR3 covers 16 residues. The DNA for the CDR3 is TGTGCCAGCAGCTTCTTTTCCCGAAGCGGTACATCCGAGCAGTACTTC. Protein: CASSFFSRSGTSEQYF. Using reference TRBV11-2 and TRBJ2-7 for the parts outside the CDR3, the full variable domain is EAGVAQSPRYKIIEKRQSVAFWCNPISGHATLYWYQQILGQGPKLLIQFQNNGVVDDSQLPKDRFSAERLKGVDSTLKIQPAKLEDSAVYLCASSFFSRSGTSEQYFGPGTRLTVT.

The chain's CDR3 is CASSTPGTSGASEQFF. The CDR3 DNA follows: TGTGCCAGCAGCACACCCGGGACTAGCGGTGCCAGTGAGCAGTTCTTC. The chain has TRBV28 and TRBJ2-1, with 11 bases lining up with TRBD2. CDR3 length: 16 amino acids. Germline-derived CDR1 and CDR2 are MDHEN and SYDVKM. V trimming: 6 bases; J trimming: 9 bases; junction bases outside the gene matches: 13.

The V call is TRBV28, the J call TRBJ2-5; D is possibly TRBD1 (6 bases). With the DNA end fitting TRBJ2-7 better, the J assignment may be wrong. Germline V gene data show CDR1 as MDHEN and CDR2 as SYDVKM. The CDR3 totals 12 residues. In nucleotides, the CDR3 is TGTGCCAGCAGGACAGGTCCCTACGAGCAGTACTTC. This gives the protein CASRTGPYEQYF.

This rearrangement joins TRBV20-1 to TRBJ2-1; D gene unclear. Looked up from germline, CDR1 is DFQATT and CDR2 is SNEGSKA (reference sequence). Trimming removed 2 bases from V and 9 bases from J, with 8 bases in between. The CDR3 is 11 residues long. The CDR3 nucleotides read TGCAGTGCTAGACCTCACGGTGAGCAGTTCTTC. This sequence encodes CSARPHGEQFF.

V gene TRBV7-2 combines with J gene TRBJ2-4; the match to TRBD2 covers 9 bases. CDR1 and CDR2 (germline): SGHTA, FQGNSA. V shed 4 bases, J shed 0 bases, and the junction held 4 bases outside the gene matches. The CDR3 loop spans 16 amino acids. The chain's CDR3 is CASSSSGNLAKNIQYF. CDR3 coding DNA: TGTGCCAGCAGCTCTAGCGGGAACCTAGCCAAAAACATTCAGTACTTC.

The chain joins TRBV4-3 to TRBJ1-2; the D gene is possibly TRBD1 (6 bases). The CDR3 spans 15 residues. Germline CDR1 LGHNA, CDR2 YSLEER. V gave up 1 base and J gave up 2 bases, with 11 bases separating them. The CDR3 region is CASSQVQGLNYGYTF. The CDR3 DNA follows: TGCGCCAGCAGCCAAGTTCAGGGGTTAAACTATGGCTACACCTTC.

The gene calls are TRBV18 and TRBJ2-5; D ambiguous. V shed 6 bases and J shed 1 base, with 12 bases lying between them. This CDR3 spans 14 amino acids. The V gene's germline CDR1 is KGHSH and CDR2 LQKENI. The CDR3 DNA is TGTGCCAGCTCCCAAGCCTTTGGCCAAGAGACCCAGTACTTC. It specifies CASSQAFGQETQYF.

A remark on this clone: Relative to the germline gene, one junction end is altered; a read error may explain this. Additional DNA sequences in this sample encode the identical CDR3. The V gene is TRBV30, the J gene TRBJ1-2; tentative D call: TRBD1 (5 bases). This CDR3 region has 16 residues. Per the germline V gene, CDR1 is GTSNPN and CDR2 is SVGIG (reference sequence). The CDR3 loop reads CAWSVLWGGHNYGYTF. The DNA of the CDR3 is TGTGCCTGGAGTGTACTTTGGGGAGGACATAACTACGGCTACACCTTC.

The CDR3 protein is CASSVQGNFQPQHF. The DNA of the CDR3 is TGTGCCAGCTCAGTGCAGGGGAACTTTCAGCCCCAGCATTTT. The chain is built from TRBV18 and TRBJ1-5, with a tentative D call TRBD1 (6 bases). Germline CDR1 reads KGHSH; CDR2 reads LQKENI. V lost 5 bases to trimming and J lost 6 bases, with 14 bases between them. This CDR3 comprises 14 residues.

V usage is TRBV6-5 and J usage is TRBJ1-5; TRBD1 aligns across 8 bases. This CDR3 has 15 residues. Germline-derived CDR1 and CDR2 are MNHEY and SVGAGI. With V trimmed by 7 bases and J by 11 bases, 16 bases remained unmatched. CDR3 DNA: TGTGCCAGCACCCTAGCTGGTACAGGGGGTGCGGCCCAGCATTTT. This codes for CASTLAGTGGAAQHF.

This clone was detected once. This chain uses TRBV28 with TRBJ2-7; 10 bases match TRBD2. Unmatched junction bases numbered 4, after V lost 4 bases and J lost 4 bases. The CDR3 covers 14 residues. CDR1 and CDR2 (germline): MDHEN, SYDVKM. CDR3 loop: CASSSGLAVYEQYF. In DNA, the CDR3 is TGTGCCAGCAGTTCAGGACTAGCGGTATACGAGCAGTACTTC.

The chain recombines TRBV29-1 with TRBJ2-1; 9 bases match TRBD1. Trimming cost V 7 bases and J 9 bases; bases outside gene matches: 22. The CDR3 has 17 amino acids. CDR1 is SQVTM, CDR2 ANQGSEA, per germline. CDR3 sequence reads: CSACPHQGQGCPSEQFF. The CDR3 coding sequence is TGCAGCGCATGCCCTCACCAGGGACAGGGTTGCCCGAGTGAGCAGTTCTTC.

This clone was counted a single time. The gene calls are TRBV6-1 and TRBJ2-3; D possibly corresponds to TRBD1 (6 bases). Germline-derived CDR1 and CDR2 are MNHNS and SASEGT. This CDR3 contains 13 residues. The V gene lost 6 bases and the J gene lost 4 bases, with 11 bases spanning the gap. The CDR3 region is CASRHPGADTQYF. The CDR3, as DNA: TGTGCCAGCAGACACCCAGGGGCAGATACGCAGTATTTT.

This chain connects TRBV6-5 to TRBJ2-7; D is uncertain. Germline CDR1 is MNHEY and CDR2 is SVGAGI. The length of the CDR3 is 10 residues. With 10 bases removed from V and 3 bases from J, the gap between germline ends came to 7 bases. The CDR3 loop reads CATTSYEQYF. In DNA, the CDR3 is TGTGCCACCACGAGCTACGAGCAGTACTTC.

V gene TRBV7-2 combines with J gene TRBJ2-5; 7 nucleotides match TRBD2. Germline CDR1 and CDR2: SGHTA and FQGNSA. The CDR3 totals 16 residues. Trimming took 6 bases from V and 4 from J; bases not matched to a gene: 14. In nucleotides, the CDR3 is TGTGCCAGCAGACCGCCACAGACTAGCTTCGCAGAGACCCAGTACTTC. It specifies CASRPPQTSFAETQYF.

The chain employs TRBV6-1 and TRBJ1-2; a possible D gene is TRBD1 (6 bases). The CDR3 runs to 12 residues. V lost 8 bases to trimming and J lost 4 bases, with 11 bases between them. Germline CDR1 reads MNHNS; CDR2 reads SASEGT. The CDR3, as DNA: TGTGCCAGCGGGGGCAGAGCCTATGGCTACACCTTC. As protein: CASGGRAYGYTF.

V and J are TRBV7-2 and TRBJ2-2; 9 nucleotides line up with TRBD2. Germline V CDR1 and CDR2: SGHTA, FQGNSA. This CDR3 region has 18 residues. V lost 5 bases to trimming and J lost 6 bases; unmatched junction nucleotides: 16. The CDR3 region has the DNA TGTGCCAGCAGCCCACCCCCTCTAGGACTAGCGCTCCCCGGGGAGCTGTTTTTT. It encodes CASSPPPLGLALPGELFF.

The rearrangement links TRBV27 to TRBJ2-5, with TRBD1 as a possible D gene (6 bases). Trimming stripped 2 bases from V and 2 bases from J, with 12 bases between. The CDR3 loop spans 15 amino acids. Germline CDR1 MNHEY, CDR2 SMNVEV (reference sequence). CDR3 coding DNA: TGTGCCAGCAGTTTACAGGGGTCTCCGCAAGAGACCCAGTACTTC. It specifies CASSLQGSPQETQYF.

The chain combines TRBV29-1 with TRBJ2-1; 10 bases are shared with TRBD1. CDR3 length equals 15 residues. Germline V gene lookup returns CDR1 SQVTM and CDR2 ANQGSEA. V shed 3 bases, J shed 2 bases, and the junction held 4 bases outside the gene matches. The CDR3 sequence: CSVDRDRGPYNEQFF. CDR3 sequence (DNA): TGCAGCGTTGACCGGGACAGGGGTCCCTACAATGAGCAGTTCTTC.

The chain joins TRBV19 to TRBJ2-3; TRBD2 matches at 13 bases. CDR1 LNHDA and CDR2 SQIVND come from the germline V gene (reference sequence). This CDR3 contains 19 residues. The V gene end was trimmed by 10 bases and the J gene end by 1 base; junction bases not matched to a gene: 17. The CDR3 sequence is CATAPGLAGMGPGTDTQYF. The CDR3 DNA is TGTGCCACTGCCCCGGGACTAGCGGGGATGGGCCCTGGCACAGATACGCAGTATTTT.

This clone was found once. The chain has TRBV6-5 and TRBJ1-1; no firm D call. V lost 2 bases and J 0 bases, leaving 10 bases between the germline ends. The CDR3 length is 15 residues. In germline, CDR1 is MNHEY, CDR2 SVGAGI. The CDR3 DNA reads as TGTGCCAGCAGTTACCGCCCGGGTATGAACACTGAAGCTTTCTTT. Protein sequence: CASSYRPGMNTEAFF.

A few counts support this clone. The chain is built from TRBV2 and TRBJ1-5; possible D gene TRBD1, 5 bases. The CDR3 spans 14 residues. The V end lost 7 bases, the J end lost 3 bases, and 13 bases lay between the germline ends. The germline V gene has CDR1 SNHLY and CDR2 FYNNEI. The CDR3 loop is CASNSRGYNQPQHF. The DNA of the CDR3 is TGTGCCAGCAATTCACGGGGGTACAATCAGCCCCAGCATTTT.

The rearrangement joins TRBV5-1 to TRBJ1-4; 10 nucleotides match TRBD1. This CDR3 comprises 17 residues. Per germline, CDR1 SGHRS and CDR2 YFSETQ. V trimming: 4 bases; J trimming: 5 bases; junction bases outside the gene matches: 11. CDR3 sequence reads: CASSARRGTGENEKLFF. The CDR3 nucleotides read TGCGCCAGCAGCGCTCGTAGGGGGACAGGGGAAAATGAAAAACTGTTTTTT.